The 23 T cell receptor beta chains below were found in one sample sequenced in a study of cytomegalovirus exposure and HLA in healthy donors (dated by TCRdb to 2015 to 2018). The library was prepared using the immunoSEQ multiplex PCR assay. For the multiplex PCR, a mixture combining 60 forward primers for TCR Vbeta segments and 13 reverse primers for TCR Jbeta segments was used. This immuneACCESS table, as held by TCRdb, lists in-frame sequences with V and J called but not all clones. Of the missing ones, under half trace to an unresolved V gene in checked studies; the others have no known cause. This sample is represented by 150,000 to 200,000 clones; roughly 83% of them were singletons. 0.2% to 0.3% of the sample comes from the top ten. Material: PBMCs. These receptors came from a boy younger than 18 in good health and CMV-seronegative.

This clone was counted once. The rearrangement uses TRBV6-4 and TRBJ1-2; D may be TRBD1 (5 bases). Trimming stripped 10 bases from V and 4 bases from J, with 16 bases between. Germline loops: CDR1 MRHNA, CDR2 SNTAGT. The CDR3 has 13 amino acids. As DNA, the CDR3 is TGTGCCACCCGCCGGGGGGACGGCTATGGCTACACCTTC. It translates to CATRRGDGYGYTF.

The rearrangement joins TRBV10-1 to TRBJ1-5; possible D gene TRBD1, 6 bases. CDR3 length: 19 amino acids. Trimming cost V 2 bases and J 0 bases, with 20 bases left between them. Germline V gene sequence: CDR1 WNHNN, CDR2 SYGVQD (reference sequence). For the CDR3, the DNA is TGCGCCAGCAGTGAGCCGATTCAGACAGGTTTGCATAGCAATCAGCCCCAGCATTTT. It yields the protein CASSEPIQTGLHSNQPQHF.

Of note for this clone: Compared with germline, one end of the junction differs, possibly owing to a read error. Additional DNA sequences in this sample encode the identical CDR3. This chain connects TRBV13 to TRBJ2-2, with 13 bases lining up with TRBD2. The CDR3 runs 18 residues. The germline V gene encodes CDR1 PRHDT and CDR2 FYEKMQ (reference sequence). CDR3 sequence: CASSPGLAGSSNTGELFF. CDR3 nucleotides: TGCGCCAGCAGCCCGGGACTAGCGGGATCTTCGAACACCGGGGAGCTGTTTTTT.

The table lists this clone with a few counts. CDR3: CASSLPRYEQYF. CDR3 in DNA: TGTGCCAGCAGCTTACCCCGCTACGAGCAGTACTTC. This chain uses TRBV7-9 with TRBJ2-7; D unresolved. The CDR3 totals 12 residues. The germline V gene has CDR1 SEHNR and CDR2 FQNEAQ (reference sequence). With 2 bases removed from V and 3 bases from J, the gap between germline ends came to 5 bases.

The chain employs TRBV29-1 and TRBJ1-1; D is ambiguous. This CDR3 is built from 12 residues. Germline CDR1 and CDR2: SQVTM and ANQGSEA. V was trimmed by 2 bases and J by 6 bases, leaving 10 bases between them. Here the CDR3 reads CSVELGRAEAFF. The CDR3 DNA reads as TGCAGCGTTGAATTGGGGAGGGCTGAAGCTTTCTTT.

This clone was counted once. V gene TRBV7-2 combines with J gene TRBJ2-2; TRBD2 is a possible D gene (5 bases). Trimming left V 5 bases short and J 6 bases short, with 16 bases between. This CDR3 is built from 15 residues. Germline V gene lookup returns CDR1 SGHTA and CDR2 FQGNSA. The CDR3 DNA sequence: TGTGCCAGCAGCAAGGACTCGCCCCAAGCCGGGGAGCTGTTTTTT. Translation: CASSKDSPQAGELFF.

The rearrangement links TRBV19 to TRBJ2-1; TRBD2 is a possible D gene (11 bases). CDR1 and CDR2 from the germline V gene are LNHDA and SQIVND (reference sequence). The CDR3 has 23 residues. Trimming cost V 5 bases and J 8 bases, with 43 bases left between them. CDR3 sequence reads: CASSSPSGTGASTAWTSGHEQFF. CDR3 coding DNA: TGTGCCAGTAGTTCGCCCTCCGGGACAGGGGCCTCTACAGCCTGGACTAGCGGGCATGAGCAGTTCTTC. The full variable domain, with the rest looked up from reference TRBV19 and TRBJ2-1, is DGGITQSPKYLFRKEGQNVTLSCEQNLNHDAMYWYRQDPGQGLRLIYYSQIVNDFQKGDIAEGYSVSREKKESFPLTVTSAQKNPTAFYLCASSSPSGTGASTAWTSGHEQFFGPGTRLTVL.

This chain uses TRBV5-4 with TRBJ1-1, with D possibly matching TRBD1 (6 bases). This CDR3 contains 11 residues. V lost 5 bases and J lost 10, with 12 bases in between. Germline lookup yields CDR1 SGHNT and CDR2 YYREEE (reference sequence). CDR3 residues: CASSSARGAFF. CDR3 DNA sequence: TGTGCCAGCAGTTCCGCCAGGGGAGCTTTCTTT.

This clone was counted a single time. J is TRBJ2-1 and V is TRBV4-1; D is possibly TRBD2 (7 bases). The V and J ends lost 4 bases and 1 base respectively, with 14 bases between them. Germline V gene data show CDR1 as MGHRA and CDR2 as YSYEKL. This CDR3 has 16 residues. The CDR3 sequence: CASSLRGGRSYNEQFF. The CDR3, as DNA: TGCGCCAGCAGCCTGAGGGGGGGTCGATCCTACAATGAGCAGTTCTTC.

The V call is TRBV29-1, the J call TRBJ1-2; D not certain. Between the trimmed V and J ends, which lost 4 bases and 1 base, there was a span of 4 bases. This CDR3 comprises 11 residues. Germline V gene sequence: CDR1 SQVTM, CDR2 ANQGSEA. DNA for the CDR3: TGCAGCGTTGCACATAACTATGGCTACACCTTC. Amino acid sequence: CSVAHNYGYTF. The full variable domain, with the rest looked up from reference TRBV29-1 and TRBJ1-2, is SAVISQKPSRDICQRGTSLTIQCQVDSQVTMMFWYRQQPGQSLTLIATANQGSEATYESGFVIDKFPISRPNLTFSTLTVSNMSPEDSSIYLCSVAHNYGYTFGSGTRLTVV.

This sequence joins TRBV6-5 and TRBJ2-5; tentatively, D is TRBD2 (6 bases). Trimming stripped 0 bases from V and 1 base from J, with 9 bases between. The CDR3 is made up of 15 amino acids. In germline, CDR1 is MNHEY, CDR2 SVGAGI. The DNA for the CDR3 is TGTGCCAGCAGTTACTCGGAGGGGACCCAAGAGACCCAGTACTTC. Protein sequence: CASSYSEGTQETQYF.

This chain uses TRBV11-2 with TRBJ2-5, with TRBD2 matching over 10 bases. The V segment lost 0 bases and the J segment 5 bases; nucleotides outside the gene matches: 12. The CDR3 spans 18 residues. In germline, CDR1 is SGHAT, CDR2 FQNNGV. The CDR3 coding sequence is TGTGCCAGCAGCTTAGAAGCGGGAGGGCCGGGATCGGTGGAGACCCAGTACTTC. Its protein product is CASSLEAGGPGSVETQYF.

In DNA form, the CDR3 reads TGCAGCGTTGTAGGGGCGGCTGAAGCTTTCTTT. This gives the protein CSVVGAAEAFF. The chain has TRBV29-1 and TRBJ1-1; a possible D gene is TRBD1 (5 bases). Germline V gene data show CDR1 as SQVTM and CDR2 as ANQGSEA. Trimming removed 4 bases from V and 6 bases from J, with 9 bases in between. This CDR3 is built from 11 residues.

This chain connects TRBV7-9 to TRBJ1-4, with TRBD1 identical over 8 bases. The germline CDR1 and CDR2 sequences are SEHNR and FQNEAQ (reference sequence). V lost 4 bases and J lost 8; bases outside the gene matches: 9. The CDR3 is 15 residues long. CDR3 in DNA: TGTGCCAGCAGCTACTTTGGGCAGGGGGCCGAAAAACTGTTTTTT. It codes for CASSYFGQGAEKLFF. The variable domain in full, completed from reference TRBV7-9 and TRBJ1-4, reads DTGVSQNPRHKITKRGQNVTFRCDPISEHNRLYWYRQTLGQGPEFLTYFQNEAQLEKSRLLSDRFSAERPKGSFSTLEIQRTEQGDSAMYLCASSYFGQGAEKLFFGSGTQLSVL.

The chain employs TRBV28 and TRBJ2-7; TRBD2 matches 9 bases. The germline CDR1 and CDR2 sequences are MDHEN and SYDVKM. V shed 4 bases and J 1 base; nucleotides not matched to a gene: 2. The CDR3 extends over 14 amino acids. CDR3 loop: CASSYTSGSYEQYF. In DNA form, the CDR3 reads TGTGCCAGCAGTTACACTAGCGGGTCCTACGAGCAGTACTTC.

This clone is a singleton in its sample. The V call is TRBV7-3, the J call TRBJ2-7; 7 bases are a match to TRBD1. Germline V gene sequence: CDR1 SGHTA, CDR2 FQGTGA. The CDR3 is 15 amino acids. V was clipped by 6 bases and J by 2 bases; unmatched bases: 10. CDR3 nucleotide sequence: TGTGCCAGCAGGGCGTACCCGACAGGGACCTACGAGCAGTACTTC. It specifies CASRAYPTGTYEQYF.

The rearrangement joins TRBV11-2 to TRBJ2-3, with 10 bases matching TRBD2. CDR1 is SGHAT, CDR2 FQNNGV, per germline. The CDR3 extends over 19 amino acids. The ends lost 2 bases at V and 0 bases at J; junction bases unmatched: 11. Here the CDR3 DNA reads TGTGCCAGCAGCTTATTTGGGTCTAGCGGGGGCCCCAGCACAGATACGCAGTATTTT. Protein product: CASSLFGSSGGPSTDTQYF.

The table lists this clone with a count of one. The CDR3 nucleotides read TGTGCCAGTAAGTTCGTGACCGCAGGCCTCCATGAGCAGTTCTTC. This codes for CASKFVTAGLHEQFF. This chain uses TRBV19 with TRBJ2-1; D gene unclear. V was pared by 7 bases and J by 8 bases, with 21 bases between. The CDR3 is made up of 15 amino acids. The germline V gene encodes CDR1 LNHDA and CDR2 SQIVND (reference sequence).

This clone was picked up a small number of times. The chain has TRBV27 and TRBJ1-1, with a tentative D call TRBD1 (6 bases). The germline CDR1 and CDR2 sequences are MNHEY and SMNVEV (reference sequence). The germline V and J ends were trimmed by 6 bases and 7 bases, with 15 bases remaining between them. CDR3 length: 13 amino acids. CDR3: CASRSVQGSEAFF. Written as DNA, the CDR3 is TGTGCCAGCAGATCAGTACAGGGAAGTGAAGCTTTCTTT.

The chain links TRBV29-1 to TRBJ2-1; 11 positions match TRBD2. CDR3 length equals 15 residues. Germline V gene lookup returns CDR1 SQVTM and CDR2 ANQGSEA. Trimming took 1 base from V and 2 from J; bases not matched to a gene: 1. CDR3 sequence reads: CSVEAGLAAYNEQFF. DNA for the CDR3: TGCAGCGTTGAAGCGGGACTAGCGGCCTACAATGAGCAGTTCTTC.

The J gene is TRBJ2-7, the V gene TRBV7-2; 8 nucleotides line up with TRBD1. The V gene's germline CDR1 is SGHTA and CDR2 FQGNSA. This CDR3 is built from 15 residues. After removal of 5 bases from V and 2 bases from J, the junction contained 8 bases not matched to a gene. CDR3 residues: CASSPTGTGTYEQYF. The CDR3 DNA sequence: TGTGCCAGCAGCCCTACCGGGACAGGCACCTACGAGCAGTACTTC.

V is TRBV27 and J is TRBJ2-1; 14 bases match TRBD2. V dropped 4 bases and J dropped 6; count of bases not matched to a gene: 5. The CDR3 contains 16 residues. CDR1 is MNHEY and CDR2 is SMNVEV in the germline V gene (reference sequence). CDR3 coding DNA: TGTGCCAGCAGTTCCCCGACTAGCGGGAGGGCCAATGAGCAGTTCTTC. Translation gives CASSSPTSGRANEQFF.

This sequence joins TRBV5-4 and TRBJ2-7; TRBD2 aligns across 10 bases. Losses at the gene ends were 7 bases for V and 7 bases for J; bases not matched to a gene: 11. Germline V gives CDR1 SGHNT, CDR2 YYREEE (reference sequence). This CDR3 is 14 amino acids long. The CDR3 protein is CASAPRAGGPEQYF. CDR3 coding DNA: TGTGCCAGCGCCCCGAGAGCGGGGGGGCCTGAGCAGTACTTC.